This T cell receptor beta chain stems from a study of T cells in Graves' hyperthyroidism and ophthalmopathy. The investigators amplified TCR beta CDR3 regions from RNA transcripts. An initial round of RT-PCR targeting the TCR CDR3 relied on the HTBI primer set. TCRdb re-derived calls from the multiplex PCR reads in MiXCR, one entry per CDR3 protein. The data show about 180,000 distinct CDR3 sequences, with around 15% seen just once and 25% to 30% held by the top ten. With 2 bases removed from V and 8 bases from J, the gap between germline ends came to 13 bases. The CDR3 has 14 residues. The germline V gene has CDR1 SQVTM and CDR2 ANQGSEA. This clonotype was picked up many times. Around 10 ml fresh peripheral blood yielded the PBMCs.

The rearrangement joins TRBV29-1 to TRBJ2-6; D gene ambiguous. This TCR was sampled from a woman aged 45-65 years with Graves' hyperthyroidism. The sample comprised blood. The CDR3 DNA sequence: TGCAGCGTTGAATTGATCCAAGGTACCAACGTCCTGACTTTC. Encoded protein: CSVELIQGTNVLTF.